This T cell receptor (beta chain) was captured by sequencing in a study of blood T cell repertoires in COVID-19. Study in general: The samples span acute and convalescent COVID-19 from the United States, Italy and Spain. PBMCs, B-cell-depleted T cells, or T cells provided the cDNA or gDNA that made up the material.

In the original workflow: By means of reference gene primer amplification, nucleated cell counts were estimated. TCRdb's table, derived via immunoSEQ multiplex PCR, lists solely in-frame clones and lacks some. The V and J calls and clone size are taken from that table; D and trimming were inferred from the DNA. The data contain about 430,000 clones, approximately 90% of them singletons. Sequencing input: PBMCs or T cells enriched from blood (not recorded which). The TCR sequence derives from a woman under 30 who had been exposed to COVID-19.

CDR3 DNA sequence: TGTGCCAGCAGCTTCCGACTAGCGACCAACAATGAGCAGTTCTTC. Amino acids: CASSFRLATNNEQFF. V and J are TRBV7-2 and TRBJ2-1; 8 bases are a match to TRBD2. CDR1 and CDR2 (germline): SGHTA, FQGNSA. The CDR3 totals 15 residues. The ends lost 3 bases at V and 5 bases at J; junction bases unmatched: 6.